The clone carrying this T cell receptor (beta chain) was observed at least ten times. Its target is unknown. The sample comes from a study of T cells after yellow fever vaccination. The wider study: Low-cell-number fractions underwent preparation using SMART-Seq v4 Ultra Low Input. General study results and limits: Once the booster was given, most primary-vaccination clones reappeared, at 95% to 98% for CD4 and around 90% for CD8. High-abundance clonotypes from the bulk population could contaminate FACS-sorted repertoires.

MiXCR, applied by TCRdb to the 5' RACE reads, yields one record per CDR3 protein. The sample yields about 210,000 distinct CDR3 sequences, approximately 3.3% seen once. This clonotype was obtained from a young man who received the YFV17D yellow fever vaccine. Here the sequenced sample was CD4+ T cells sorted from PBMCs, taken 10 days after the yellow fever booster vaccination.

CDR3 in DNA: TGTGCCAGCAGCAAAGGGGGGGGCCCTGAAGCTTTCTTT. Translating gives CASSKGGGPEAFF. The gene calls are TRBV9 and TRBJ1-1; a possible D gene is TRBD1 (6 bases). Germline CDR1 and CDR2: SGDLS and YYNGEE. The CDR3 extends over 13 amino acids. V shed 4 bases and J shed 6 bases, with 13 bases lying between them.